This TCR beta chain was identified in a study of regulatory T cells in long-lasting Graves disease (dated by TCRdb to about 2021). For the wider study: Newly diagnosed Graves' disease patients had taken antithyroid drugs for less than 3 months. This study used TCR sequencing and RNA sequencing of peripheral blood to compare persistent Graves' disease patients against newly diagnosed Graves' disease patients. The study was conducted in China and was registered as a clinical trial. TCR sequencing covered 13 persistent and 20 newly diagnosed Graves' disease patients, around 35 samples in total. Summary of the overall study and its limitations: Sequencing and analysis were restricted to the TCR beta chain. Peripheral blood alone was examined, since thyroid tissue, which constituted the primary lesion, could not be accessed. More public clonotypes were shared among persistent patients (roughly 2,900) than among newly diagnosed patients (966). As a limitation, the authors acknowledged that the small sample size may reduce accuracy. Preferential use of TRBV28, TRBJ1-2 and TRBJ2-5 was observed in persistent disease, whereas TRBV20-1 and TRBJ2-1 were favored in newly diagnosed disease. Compared with newly diagnosed patients, persistent Graves' disease patients had lower TCR Shannon entropy and fewer highly expanded clones, which suggests clonal expansion.

This clonotype was seen ten or more times. Its specific antigen is unknown. No base-level quality is on record; no much larger clone is a single base apart. According to the study, the label for this sample's time point signals: newly diagnosed GD, antithyroid drugs for less than 3 months. RNA was extracted from PBMCs in TRIzol for both TCR sequencing and RNA sequencing. The diagnosis of Graves' disease was made according to American Thyroid Association guidelines. The patients came from an endocrinology department in Xi'an, China. Each patient gave roughly 10 milliliters of peripheral blood, collected in an EDTA anticoagulant tube. Ficoll Paque Plus density gradient separation was used to isolate PBMCs, and no further T cell sorting was done. An Agilent 2100 Bioanalyzer and agarose gel were used to assess RNA quality, and a NanoDrop 2000 was used to measure RNA concentration. CDR1 is given as SGHNT and CDR2 as YENEEA, both from the germline V gene. The CDR3 runs 16 amino acids, cysteine and phenylalanine included. CDR3 DNA is the only sequence kept; it has 48 bases, read in frame from the first base. A distance of 17 bases separates the germline ends of V and J, which lose 5 bases and 4 bases respectively.

Library preparation employed multiplex PCR. The data were produced on an Illumina HiSeq 4000. CDR3 regions were amplified by Arm-PCR with iRepertoire HTBI primers to construct TCR beta libraries. Gel purification was performed on PCR products prior to sequencing. The authors' pipeline ran thus. Gene usage analysis of CDR3 amino acid clonotypes used the 55 to 65 TRBV and 14 TRBJ segments found across samples. COPE and FqMerger were used to merge filtered high-quality paired reads into contigs. Contigs were aligned with BLAST to IMGT TRBV, TRBD and TRBJ reference genes, and CDR3 was defined per IMGT. Clonotypes above 0.1% frequency were classified as highly expanded clones. Repertoire diversity was measured by Shannon entropy, and V-J evenness by the Gini coefficient. Public clonotypes were defined as clonotypes shared by more than one individual. The raw public reads went through TCRdb reprocessing: fastp at Q25, MiXCR clone calling, in-frame beta chains kept. Rows with a matching CDR3 protein are joined into one entry that keeps the most common DNA and genes. TCRdb assigned the V and J calls; the authors' analysis was not used. This sample lists 350,000 to 450,000 distinct CDR3 sequences; 15% were detected once. 16% of the sample lies in the top ten.

This same sample was also part of a study on T cells in Graves' hyperthyroidism and ophthalmopathy. Reported in the second study: Stable Graves' hyperthyroidism was defined as no progression to ophthalmopathy during 18 months of follow-up. The hyperthyroidism patients were between 18 and 65 years old and newly diagnosed, with a disease duration of less than 2 months. Exclusion was applied to patients with uncontrolled infections, other autoimmune diseases, pregnancy or lactation. Diagnoses were based on clinical symptoms, serum thyroxine and TRAb, thyroid ultrasound and orbital computed tomography. A first-round RT-PCR of the TCR CDR3 used the HTBI primer set with the Qiagen OneStep RT-PCR kit. Blood samples also contained most of the expanded thyroid clonotypes (frequency above 0.001), which suggests that blood repertoires may reflect thyroid immune responses. A 13 V-J signature model separated ophthalmopathy from stable hyperthyroidism, with roughly 88% sensitivity and roughly 84% specificity in cross-validation and 80%/75% in testing. In validation, progression to ophthalmopathy was predicted by the model with roughly 71% sensitivity and approximately 78% specificity, a median of about 6.4 months before onset. TCR V-J signatures able to tell the groups apart were searched for in a discovery cohort of some 100 patients, of whom about 40 had Graves' ophthalmopathy and 55 to 65 had stable Graves' hyperthyroidism. An independent validation cohort of some 18 hyperthyroidism patients and 17 patients who later progressed to ophthalmopathy tested prospective prediction of ophthalmopathy. The 75 to 100 discovery patients were divided at random into training and test sets in a 7:3 ratio. The study also compared thyroid tissue and blood T-cell repertoires from several Graves' hyperthyroidism patients. After blood sampling, hyperthyroidism patients were treated with methimazole at a starting dose of 30 mg daily, and ophthalmopathy patients were treated with high-dose intravenous methylprednisolone. A second multiplex PCR round built the libraries, followed by size selection and purification. Sequencing of the libraries was done on an Illumina HiSeq2000 using paired-end 100 bp reads. SOAPnuke was used to process the raw data, throwing out any read that contained adapters or uncalled bases, had a mean Phred below 15, or lacked an exact constant-primer or identifier match. COPE v1.2.5 was used to merge the high-quality paired reads, and each unique nucleotide sequence was defined as a clonotype. MiTCR v1.1 was used to align the clonotypes against IMGT TRBV, TRBD and TRBJ reference segments. Only V-J combinations with frequency above 0.0001, covering 99% to 99.2% of repertoires, were analysed. A TCS score was defined as the ratio of F50 (clonal expansion) to E x V (chaos), with BLOSUM62-based TCRdist applied between CDR3 peptides within each V-J. Welch's t-statistics and random forest reduced 514 V-J features to roughly 13, which were used in a naive Bayes classifier (R e1071). Sample size was not statistically predetermined, and blinding of investigators to group allocation was not performed. TCR Vbeta CDR3 sequencing of 135 peripheral blood samples (43 ophthalmopathy, 70 to 85 hyperthyroidism and approximately 17 progressor patients) is reported in the paper.

The specimen was peripheral blood mononuclear cells (PBMCs), collected at new diagnosis, from a patient treated with antithyroid drugs. The rearrangement combines TRBV11-3 with TRBJ2-2; TRBD2 might be the D gene, on 5 matching bases. The sequence was obtained from a woman aged 25-40 years with Graves disease. Donor details come from another sample of the same person, matched by shared clones. The CDR3 protein: CASSRASNEGTGELFF. The sequenced DNA is TGTGCCAGCAGCAGAGCTTCCAACGAGGGCACCGGGGAGCTGTTTTTT. With the portions outside the CDR3 filled from the reference TRBV11-3 and TRBJ2-2 genes, the complete variable region becomes EAGVVQSPRYKIIEKKQPVAFWCNPISGHNTLYWYLQNLGQGPELLIRYENEEAVDDSQLPKDRFSAERLKGVDSTLKIQPAELGDSAVYLCASSRASNEGTGELFFGEGSRLTVL.